This T cell receptor beta chain is drawn from a study of blood T cell repertoires in COVID-19. Study background: Both acute and convalescent COVID-19 samples were obtained from the United States, Italy and Spain. Nucleic acid was either cDNA or gDNA, and it came from T cells, B-cell-depleted T cells, or PBMCs.

This clone was counted a single time. Authors' analysis steps: Amplification from reference gene primers served as the basis for estimated nucleated cell counts. Data came from immunoSEQ multiplex PCR; TCRdb stores just in-frame clones and leaves some out. V, J and clone size are those of that table, while D and trimming were read from the DNA. The sample consists of around 300,000 clones, about 90% of them appearing once. CDR1 and CDR2 (germline): DFQATT, SNEGSKA (reference sequence). The CDR3 has 10 amino acids. V was clipped by 3 bases and J by 10 bases; unmatched bases: 0. The specimen sequenced was peripheral blood. The rearrangement links TRBV20-1 to TRBJ1-1, with TRBD1 identical over 9 bases. The clonotype was recovered from a middle-aged woman with acute or convalescent COVID-19. Written as DNA, the CDR3 is TGCAGTGCTAGGGGACAGGGAGCTTTCTTT. Protein product: CSARGQGAFF.